Listed below are T cell receptor beta chains from one sample, sequenced in a study of T cells after posttransplantation cyclophosphamide. This table comes from immunoSEQ multiplex PCR, and its TCRdb copy is limited to in-frame clones, with some not included. The repertoire shows more than 9,000 clones, none seen only once; the top ten take roughly 13%. The sequences come from PBMCs, collected after allogeneic stem cell transplant with posttransplant cyclophosphamide. The receptors originated from a female patient aged 40-49 years who received an allogeneic stem cell transplant from a related donor, was CMV-positive, and had no GVHD. Part of the T cell pool may stem from the graft donor. Both conserved end residues are part of each CDR3. The D gene is left open where the match is weak. Size is omitted from some rows. Given values are once, few, many or a class for expanded clones.

TRBV5-6	many	TRBD1	TRBJ1-4	TGTGCCAGCAGCTTACGAACAGGGGGCGGAGAAAAACTGTTTTTT	CASSLRTGGGEKLFF
TRBV7-9	many	.	TRBJ1-4	TGTGCCAGCAGCTTATTTGACGGGTTTAATGAAAAACTGTTTTTT	CASSLFDGFNEKLFF
TRBV7-2	many	TRBD2	TRBJ2-7	TGTGCCAGCAGCTTAGGGCGTTATCTAGCGGAATCCTACGAGCAGTACTTC	CASSLGRYLAESYEQYF
TRBV13	many	.	TRBJ2-2	TGTGCCAGCAGCCCCGCCCTAAACACCGGGGAGCTGTTTTTT	CASSPALNTGELFF
TRBV5-3	many	TRBD2	TRBJ2-7	TGTGCCAGAAGCTTGGACCCGGGGACTAGCGGTATCTACGAGCAGTACTTC	CARSLDPGTSGIYEQYF
TRBV5-1	many	TRBD2	TRBJ2-2	TGCGCCAGCAGCCTGAGACTAGCGAGCTCCGAAGGGGAGCTGTTTTTT	CASSLRLASSEGELFF
TRBV6-5	medium-sized	.	TRBJ1-1	TGTGCCAGCAGTTACTCGTGGGGGCAAGACACTGAAGCTTTCTTT	CASSYSWGQDTEAFF
TRBV7-3	many	TRBD2	TRBJ2-6	TGTGCCAGCAGCCTGGGACTAGCTGGGGCCAACGTCCTGACTTTC	CASSLGLAGANVLTF
TRBV6-1	many	.	TRBJ1-1	TGTGCCAGCAGTGCTTACACTGAAGCTTTCTTT	CASSAYTEAFF
TRBV7-8	many	.	TRBJ1-3	TGTGCCAGCAGCTTAAATCGGGGAAGCTCTGGAAACACCATATATTTT	CASSLNRGSSGNTIYF
TRBV5-1	medium-sized	.	TRBJ2-1	TGCGCCAGCTCGACCCAGGGGTACAATGAGCAGTTCTTC	CASSTQGYNEQFF
TRBV9	many	.	TRBJ1-1	TGTGCCAGCAGCGTAGGGGGCAGTGGCACTGAAGCTTTCTTT	CASSVGGSGTEAFF
TRBV10-1	many	.	TRBJ1-4	TGCGCCAGCAGTCTCGGGGGGGCCGTTCTCTGCTCAACTAATGAAAAACTGTTTTTT	CASSLGGAVLCSTNEKLFF
TRBV27	many	TRBD2	TRBJ2-7	TGTGCCAGCAGTTCGACTAGCGGGAGTCTCTACGAGCAGTACTTC	CASSSTSGSLYEQYF
TRBV6-5	medium-sized	.	TRBJ2-7	TGTGCCAGCAGTGCGGGAACGGGCCGCTACGAGCAGTACTTC	CASSAGTGRYEQYF
TRBV6-5	many	.	TRBJ1-5	TGTGCCAGCAGTTATTCAGCTCAGGGCCACCTACAGCATTTT	CASSYSAQGHLQHF
TRBV19	many	TRBD1	TRBJ1-5	TGTGCCAGTAGCATTTTGGGACAGGGGATACGTGGCAATCAGCCCCAGCATTTT	CASSILGQGIRGNQPQHF
TRBV10-3	many	TRBD2	TRBJ2-1	TGTGCCATCAACGTGGGAGGGTCCAACAATGAGCAGTTCTTC	CAINVGGSNNEQFF
TRBV5-1	few	TRBD1	TRBJ2-3	TGCGCCAGCGGCTCAGGGACAGGGGCCGATACGCAGTATTTT	CASGSGTGADTQYF
TRBV6-1	many	.	TRBJ1-1	TGTGCCAGCACAACAAGAATGACTGAAGCTTTCTTT	CASTTRMTEAFF
TRBV2	many	.	TRBJ1-5	TGTGCCAGCCGCGGGAGCACGTACAATCAGCCCCAGCATTTT	CASRGSTYNQPQHF
TRBV7-9	many	.	TRBJ1-1	TGTGCCAGCAGCTTCAGGGAGGTGTACACTGAAGCTTTCTTT	CASSFREVYTEAFF
TRBV5-6	many	.	TRBJ1-1	TGTGCCAGCAGCTTGTGGGGCGAGATGAACACTGAAGCTTTCTTT	CASSLWGEMNTEAFF
TRBV28	many	.	TRBJ2-2	TGTGCCAGCAGCCGGACTACCGAGAACACCGGGGAGCTGTTTTTT	CASSRTTENTGELFF
TRBV10-1	many	.	TRBJ1-1	TGCGCCAGCAAGGGGATGAACACTGAAGCTTTCTTT	CASKGMNTEAFF
TRBV4-1	many	TRBD2	TRBJ2-1	TGCGCCAGCAGCCCCCCGGGTAGCGGGGGGAACTACAATGAGCAGTTCTTC	CASSPPGSGGNYNEQFF
TRBV7-3	many	.	TRBJ2-3	TGTGCTTCGGGTCGGGTGAGCACAGATACGCAGTATTTT	CASGRVSTDTQYF
TRBV7-9	few	TRBD1	TRBJ2-7	TGTGCCAGCAGCTTCCCCGGGACAGGGGGCCAATACGAGCAGTACTTC	CASSFPGTGGQYEQYF
TRBV27	.	.	TRBJ1-5	TGTGCCAGTTCGGGGGGGAATAGCAATCAGCCCCAGCATTTT	CASSGGNSNQPQHF
TRBV4-2	many	TRBD2	TRBJ2-7	TGTGCCAGCAGCCGCACTAGCGGCAGCTCCTACGAGCAGTACTTC	CASSRTSGSSYEQYF
TRBV10-3	medium-sized	TRBD1	TRBJ2-1	TGTGCCATCAGTGAGTCGACATGGGACAGGGATGGCAATGAGCAGTTCTTC	CAISESTWDRDGNEQFF
TRBV10-3	many	TRBD2	TRBJ2-3	TGTGCCATCCGGGGGGGAGACATCACAGATACGCAGTATTTT	CAIRGGDITDTQYF
TRBV27	many	TRBD2	TRBJ2-1	TGTGCCAGCAGTATCCTAGCGGGGGGCCGTGGTAATGAGCAGTTCTTC	CASSILAGGRGNEQFF